Listed below are T cell receptor beta chains from one sample, sequenced in a study of T cell responses to AZD1222 COVID-19 vaccine. The repertoire was sequenced with immunoSEQ multiplex PCR; TCRdb's copy has only in-frame clones and lacks some. This table holds approximately 130,000 clones, 89% found once. The sequences come from peripheral blood, collected 28 days after the second AZD1222 dose. These receptors all stem from an adult who received the AZD1222 COVID-19 vaccine. Each CDR3 is given with its conserved first and last residue. Fields, in order: clone size, V gene, J gene, D gene, CDR3 protein, CDR3 DNA. D genes are given only for firm matches. Rows give clone size only sometimes, using once, few, many, or a class for an expanded clone.

>medium-sized|TRBV4-3|TRBJ1-4|TRBD1
CASTKLQGGDEKLFF
TGCGCCAGCACAAAGCTACAGGGGGGTGACGAAAAACTGTTTTTT
>.|TRBV9|TRBJ1-1|TRBD1
CASSVVRGRSFGTEAFF
TGTGCCAGCAGCGTAGTAAGGGGGCGGTCTTTTGGCACTGAAGCTTTCTTT
>.|TRBV6-2/TRBV6-3|TRBJ1-5|.
CASSSVGGGQPQHF
TGTGCCAGCAGTTCCGTAGGGGGAGGACAGCCCCAGCATTTT
>.|TRBV9|TRBJ1-5|TRBD1
CASSPGTGQNQPQHF
TGTGCCAGCAGCCCAGGGACAGGGCAAAATCAGCCCCAGCATTTT
>.|TRBV6-5|TRBJ2-5|TRBD2
CASSRLAGAQETQYF
TGTGCCAGCAGCAGACTAGCGGGGGCCCAAGAGACCCAGTACTTC
>.|TRBV27|TRBJ2-3|.
CATKAPASATQYF
TGTGCCACCAAGGCCCCCGCTAGCGCTACGCAGTATTTT
>.|TRBV6-6|TRBJ2-3|TRBD2
CASRLTSGGGTDTQYF
TGTGCCAGCCGTCTTACTAGCGGGGGGGGCACAGATACGCAGTATTTT
>.|TRBV27|TRBJ2-1|TRBD2
CASNSGRVEFF
TGTGCCAGCAATAGCGGGAGAGTGGAGTTCTTC
>.|TRBV13|TRBJ2-2|TRBD2
CASSSGPAGGNTGELFF
TGTGCCAGCAGCTCCGGCCCGGCGGGGGGAAACACCGGGGAGCTGTTTTTT
>.|TRBV15|TRBJ1-6|TRBD1
CATSRPGQSSYNSPLHF
TGTGCCACCAGCAGACCGGGACAGAGCTCCTATAATTCACCCCTCCACTTT
>few|TRBV9|TRBJ2-1|TRBD2
CASSVGGGASGTYNEQFF
TGTGCCAGCAGCGTAGGGGGTGGGGCTAGCGGAACCTACAATGAGCAGTTCTTC
>.|TRBV7-2|TRBJ2-5|.
CASSLGGTQETQYF
TGTGCCAGCAGCTTAGGTGGCACGCAAGAGACCCAGTACTTC
>.|TRBV3-1/TRBV3-2|TRBJ1-5|.
CASSQFGGQPQPQHF
TGTGCCAGCAGCCAATTCGGTGGACAGCCCCAGCCCCAGCATTTT
>.|TRBV9|TRBJ1-2|.
CASSVGTGKNDYGYTF
TGTGCCAGCAGCGTAGGCACAGGGAAGAATGACTATGGCTACACCTTC
>.|TRBV6-5|TRBJ2-3|.
CASIEGSTDTQYF
TGTGCCAGCATCGAGGGGTCCACAGATACGCAGTATTTT
>.|TRBV7-3|TRBJ1-1|.
CAIISSRLTEAFF
TGTGCCATCATCTCTTCGAGGTTGACTGAAGCTTTCTTT
>.|TRBV24-1|TRBJ2-1|TRBD2
CATSGRGGMNEQFF
TGTGCCACCAGTGGGCGGGGGGGCATGAATGAGCAGTTCTTC
>.|TRBV30|TRBJ2-7|.
CAWSDIGGSYEQYF
TGTGCCTGGAGTGACATAGGGGGCTCCTACGAGCAGTACTTC
>.|TRBV5-1|TRBJ2-1|TRBD2
CASSLVASGESEQFF
TGCGCCAGCAGCTTGGTGGCTAGCGGGGAGAGTGAGCAGTTCTTC
>.|TRBV7-8|TRBJ1-5|.
CASSFGGREPQHF
TGTGCCAGCAGCTTTGGAGGGAGGGAGCCCCAGCATTTT